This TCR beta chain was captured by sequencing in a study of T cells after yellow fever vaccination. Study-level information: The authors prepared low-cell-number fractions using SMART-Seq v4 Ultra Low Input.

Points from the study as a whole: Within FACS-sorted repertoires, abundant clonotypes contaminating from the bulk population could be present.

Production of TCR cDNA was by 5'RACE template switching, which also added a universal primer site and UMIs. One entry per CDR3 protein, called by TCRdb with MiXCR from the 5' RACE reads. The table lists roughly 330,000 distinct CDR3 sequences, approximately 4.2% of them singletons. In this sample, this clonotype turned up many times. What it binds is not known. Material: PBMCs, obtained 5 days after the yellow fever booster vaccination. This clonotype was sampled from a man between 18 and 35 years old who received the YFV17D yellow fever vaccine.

The CDR3 nucleotides read TGCAGTGCTAGGGGGGGCGGACCCTACAATGAGCAGTTCTTC. Protein: CSARGGGPYNEQFF. This chain joins TRBV20-1 and TRBJ2-1; D possibly matches TRBD1 or TRBD2 (6 bases each). V lost 3 bases, J lost 2 bases, and 11 bases lay in between. Germline CDR1 reads DFQATT; CDR2 reads SNEGSKA (reference sequence). The length of the CDR3 is 14 residues.